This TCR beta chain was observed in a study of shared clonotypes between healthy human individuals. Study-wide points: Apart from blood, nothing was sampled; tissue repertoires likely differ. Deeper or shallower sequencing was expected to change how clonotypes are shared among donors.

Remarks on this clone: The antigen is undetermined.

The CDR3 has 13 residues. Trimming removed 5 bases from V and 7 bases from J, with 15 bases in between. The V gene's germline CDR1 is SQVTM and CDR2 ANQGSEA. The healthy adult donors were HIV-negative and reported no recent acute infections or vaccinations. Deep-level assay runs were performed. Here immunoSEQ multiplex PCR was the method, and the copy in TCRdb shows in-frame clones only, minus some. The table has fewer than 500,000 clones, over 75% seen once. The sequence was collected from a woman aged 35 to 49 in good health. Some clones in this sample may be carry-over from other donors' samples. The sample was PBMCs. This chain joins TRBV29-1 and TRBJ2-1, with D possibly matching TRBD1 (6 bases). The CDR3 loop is CSVYEGGPNEQFF. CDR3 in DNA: TGCAGCGTTTACGAAGGGGGTCCGAATGAGCAGTTCTTC.